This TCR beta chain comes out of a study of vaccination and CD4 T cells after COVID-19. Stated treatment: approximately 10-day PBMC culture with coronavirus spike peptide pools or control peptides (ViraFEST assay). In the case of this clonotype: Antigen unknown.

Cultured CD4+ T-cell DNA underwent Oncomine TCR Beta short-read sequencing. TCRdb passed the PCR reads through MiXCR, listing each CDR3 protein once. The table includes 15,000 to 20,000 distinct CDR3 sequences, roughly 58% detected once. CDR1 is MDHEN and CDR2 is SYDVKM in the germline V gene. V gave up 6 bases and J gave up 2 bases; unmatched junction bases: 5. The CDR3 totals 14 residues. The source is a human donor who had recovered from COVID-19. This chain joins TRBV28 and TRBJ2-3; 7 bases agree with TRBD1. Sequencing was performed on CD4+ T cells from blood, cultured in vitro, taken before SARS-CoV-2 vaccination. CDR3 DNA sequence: TGTGCCAGCAGGGTCCAGGGGGTCACAGATACGCAGTATTTT. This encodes CASRVQGVTDTQYF.